Included here is one T cell receptor beta chain sequence, with context. Its antigen is currently unknown. This entry is derived from a study of beta chain features in type 1 diabetes. Study-wide results and limits: Among patients with Type 1 diabetes, TCRB CDR3s were moderately but significantly shorter in every one of the four CD4+ subsets. PCR could preferentially amplify shorter templates, alike in patients and controls. Researchers could not determine here whether HLA type influences TCRB rearrangement.

Since all of the isolated RNA was reverse transcribed, expressed TCRB transcripts were what got sequenced. Clones were read by immunoSEQ multiplex PCR, and TCRdb kept only the in-frame ones, dropping some. The data contain almost 350,000 clones, 9.3% of them singletons. Donors underwent one heparinised blood draw, roughly 110 mL on average. Each of the CD4+ naive, central memory, regulatory and stem cell-like memory populations was sorted via CD45RO/CCR7/CD25/CD127/CD95/CD27. CDR1 and CDR2 (germline): MNHEY, SVGAGI. The CDR3 runs to 16 residues. Trimming cost V 3 bases and J 9 bases, with 21 bases left between them.

This receptor was taken from a man aged 25 to 40 with type 1 diabetes. The chain carries TRBV6-5 and TRBJ2-1; a possible D gene is TRBD2 (5 bases). Sample: central memory CD4+ T cells from blood. The chain's CDR3 is CASSYRGTAEGGEQFF. CDR3 in DNA: TGTGCCAGCAGTTATCGGGGAACAGCCGAGGGCGGTGAGCAGTTCTTC.